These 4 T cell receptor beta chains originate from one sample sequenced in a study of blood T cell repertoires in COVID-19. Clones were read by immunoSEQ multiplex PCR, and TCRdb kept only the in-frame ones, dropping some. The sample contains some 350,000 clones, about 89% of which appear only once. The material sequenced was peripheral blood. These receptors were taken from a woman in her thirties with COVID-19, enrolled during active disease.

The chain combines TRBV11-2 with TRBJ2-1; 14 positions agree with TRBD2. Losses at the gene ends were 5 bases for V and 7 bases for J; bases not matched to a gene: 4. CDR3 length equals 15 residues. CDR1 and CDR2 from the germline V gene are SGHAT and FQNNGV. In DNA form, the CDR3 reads TGTGCCAGCAGCGTAGGACTAGCGGGAGGAAATGAGCAGTTCTTC. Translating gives CASSVGLAGGNEQFF.

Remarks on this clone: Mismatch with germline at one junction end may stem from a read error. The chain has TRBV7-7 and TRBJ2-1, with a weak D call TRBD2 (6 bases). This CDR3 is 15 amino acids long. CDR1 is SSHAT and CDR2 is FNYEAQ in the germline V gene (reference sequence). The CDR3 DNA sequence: TGTGCTAGCAGCTTAGGTCCGGGAGCTCAGGATGAGCAGTTCTTC. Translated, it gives CASSLGPGAQDEQFF.

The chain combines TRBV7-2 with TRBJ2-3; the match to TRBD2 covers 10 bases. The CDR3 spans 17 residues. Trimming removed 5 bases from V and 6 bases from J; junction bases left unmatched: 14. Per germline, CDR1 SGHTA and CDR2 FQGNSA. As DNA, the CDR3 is TGTGCCAGCAGCCCCCAGGGGGAGCGGGAGGGTAGGGATACGCAGTATTTT. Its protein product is CASSPQGEREGRDTQYF.

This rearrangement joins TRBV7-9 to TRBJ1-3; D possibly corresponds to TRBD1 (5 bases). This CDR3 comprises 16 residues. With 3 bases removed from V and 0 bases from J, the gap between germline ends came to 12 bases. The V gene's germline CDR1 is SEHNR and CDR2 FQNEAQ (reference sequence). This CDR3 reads CASSFYRPSSGNTIYF. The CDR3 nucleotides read TGTGCCAGCAGCTTTTACAGGCCCAGCTCTGGAAACACCATATATTTT.